The present T cell receptor (beta chain) was sequenced within a study of early T cells in non-severe SARS-CoV-2 infection. Overall study context: The input, bulk RNA from unsorted whole blood, was sequenced, and chains were unpaired.

TCRdb reprocessed the 5' RACE reads with MiXCR, giving one entry per CDR3 protein. This sample has about 33,000 distinct CDR3 sequences, with around 5% found just once. The junction had 15 bases not matched to a gene; V was cut back by 5 bases and J by 4 bases. Germline CDR1 and CDR2: MDHEN and SYDVKM. This CDR3 comprises 18 residues. The table lists this clonotype with many counts. The chain links TRBV28 to TRBJ2-1, with 9 positions matching TRBD2. The origin of this receptor is an adult who was a healthcare worker with PCR-confirmed SARS-CoV-2 infection or an uninfected control (not recorded which). The sample consisted of whole blood. CDR3: CASSPVTPSGGRYNEQFF. Written as DNA, the CDR3 is TGTGCCAGCAGTCCAGTAACTCCAAGCGGGGGGCGGTACAATGAGCAGTTCTTC. The variable domain in full, with the rest retrieved from reference TRBV28 and TRBJ2-1, is DVKVTQSSRYLVKRTGEKVFLECVQDMDHENMFWYRQDPGLGLRLIYFSYDVKMKEKGDIPEGYSVSREKKERFSLILESASTNQTSMYLCASSPVTPSGGRYNEQFFGPGTRLTVL.